A selection of T cell receptor beta chains follows, all from one sample in a study of blood T cell repertoires in COVID-19. Here immunoSEQ multiplex PCR was the method, and the copy in TCRdb shows in-frame clones only, minus some. The sample records tens of thousands of clones, 84% being singletons. The sample was peripheral blood. The receptor set was obtained from a man aged 65-85 years with active COVID-19. Both conserved end residues are part of each CDR3. Fields, in order: D gene, clone size, V gene, J gene, CDR3 protein, CDR3 DNA. D genes are given only for firm matches. Rows give clone size only sometimes, using once, few, many, or a class for an expanded clone.

TRBD2	.	TRBV27	TRBJ2-5	CASRLAGIQETQYF	TGTGCCAGCAGACTAGCGGGGATCCAAGAGACCCAGTACTTC
.	.	TRBV20-1	TRBJ2-7	CSASHGSGYEQYF	TGCAGTGCTAGTCACGGGAGCGGCTACGAGCAGTACTTC
TRBD1	.	TRBV5-1	TRBJ2-7	CASSLEGQPTYEQYF	TGCGCCAGCAGCTTGGAGGGACAGCCGACCTACGAGCAGTACTTC
TRBD2	.	TRBV14	TRBJ2-1	CASSPPPSGVYNEQFF	TGTGCCAGCAGCCCCCCTCCTAGCGGGGTTTACAATGAGCAGTTCTTC
TRBD2	.	TRBV11-3	TRBJ2-3	CASSLDGGGTRASTDTQYF	TGTGCCAGCAGCTTAGACGGCGGGGGGACTAGGGCTAGCACAGATACGCAGTATTTT
TRBD1	.	TRBV5-6	TRBJ1-6	CASSSGQGENSPLHF	TGTGCCAGCAGCTCAGGACAGGGAGAGAATTCACCCCTCCACTTT
TRBD2	.	TRBV7-9	TRBJ2-7	CASSPTSGGLYEQYF	TGTGCCAGCAGCCCAACTAGCGGGGGCCTCTACGAGCAGTACTTC
.	.	TRBV12-3/TRBV12-4	TRBJ1-2	CASSSDINYGYTF	TGTGCCAGCAGTTCAGACATTAACTATGGCTACACCTTC
.	.	TRBV29-1	TRBJ2-5	CSVEVIGFLLGTQYF	TGCAGCGTTGAAGTGATAGGCTTTCTCCTAGGGACCCAGTACTTC
.	medium-sized	TRBV2	TRBJ2-7	CASRAHGGIYEQYF	TGTGCCAGCAGGGCACATGGTGGTATCTACGAGCAGTACTTC
TRBD2	.	TRBV5-1	TRBJ2-3	CASGTGRGTDTQYF	TGCGCCAGCGGGACGGGGAGGGGCACAGATACGCAGTATTTT
TRBD2	.	TRBV27	TRBJ2-7	CASRGGAYEQYF	TGTGCCAGCAGGGGGGGGGCCTACGAGCAGTACTTC
.	medium-sized	TRBV5-1	TRBJ1-4	CASSLGGRTANEKLFF	TGCGCCAGCAGCTTGGGGGGGCGCACGGCTAATGAAAAACTGTTTTTT
.	.	TRBV3-1/TRBV3-2	TRBJ1-1	CASSQYPSGCWNVNTEAFF	TGTGCCAGCAGCCAATATCCTTCAGGCTGTTGGAATGTAAACACTGAAGCTTTCTTT
.	.	TRBV21-1	TRBJ1-6	CASSKLGGSPLHF	TGTGCCAGCAGCAAACTAGGCGGTTCACCCCTCCACTTT
TRBD1	.	TRBV3-1/TRBV3-2	TRBJ1-2	CASSQGGTGWGGYTF	TGTGCCAGCAGCCAAGGAGGGACAGGGTGGGGCGGCTACACCTTC
.	many	TRBV19	TRBJ1-2	CASSRQDYGYTF	TGTGCCAGTAGTAGGCAGGACTATGGCTACACCTTC
.	.	TRBV19	TRBJ1-4	CASRAGEKLFF	TGTGCCAGTAGAGCGGGGGAAAAACTGTTTTTT
.	.	TRBV7-6	TRBJ2-3	CASSVSSQGGTDTQYF	TGTGCCAGCAGCGTATCGTCACAAGGGGGCACAGATACGCAGTATTTT
TRBD2	.	TRBV11-2	TRBJ2-5	CASSSRRLAGVQETQYF	TGTGCCAGCAGCTCCCGCCGACTAGCGGGGGTCCAAGAGACCCAGTACTTC
TRBD2	.	TRBV12-3/TRBV12-4	TRBJ2-1	CASGRAGGPEQFF	TGTGCGAGCGGTCGAGCGGGGGGGCCTGAGCAGTTCTTC
.	few	TRBV6-5	TRBJ1-5	CASNRQLNQPQHF	TGTGCCAGCAACAGACAGCTCAATCAGCCCCAGCATTTT
.	.	TRBV9	TRBJ1-5	CASSATEGQPQHF	TGTGCCAGCAGCGCGACAGAAGGCCAGCCCCAGCATTTT
.	.	TRBV11-2	TRBJ2-5	CASSPPPGETQYF	TGTGCCAGCAGCCCCCCCCCGGGGGAGACCCAGTACTTC
.	few	TRBV6-5	TRBJ2-1	CASSYQHAGPFEQFF	TGTGCCAGCAGTTACCAGCACGCGGGGCCTTTTGAGCAGTTCTTC
TRBD2	.	TRBV10-2	TRBJ2-1	CATTATGTSGGEQFF	TGCGCCACCACGGCTACCGGGACTAGTGGGGGTGAGCAGTTCTTC
.	.	TRBV9	TRBJ1-1	CASSVEVRGTEAFF	TGTGCCAGCAGCGTAGAAGTCAGGGGCACTGAAGCTTTCTTT
TRBD1	.	TRBV28	TRBJ1-1	CASSFPRTGRTEAFF	TGTGCCAGCAGTTTCCCACGGACAGGGCGGACTGAAGCTTTCTTT
.	.	TRBV4-3	TRBJ2-1	CASSQDRVRYNEQFF	TGCGCCAGCAGCCAAGACCGGGTTCGGTACAATGAGCAGTTCTTC
TRBD1	.	TRBV25-1	TRBJ1-4	CASSAGGAISNEKLFF	TGTGCCAGCAGTGCAGGGGGCGCGATCAGTAATGAAAAACTGTTTTTT
.	.	TRBV5-8	TRBJ2-2	CASSPHAGELFF	TGTGCCAGCAGCCCACATGCCGGGGAGCTGTTTTTT